This T cell receptor beta chain was observed in a study of a mutant IDH1 vaccine in newly diagnosed glioma. About the research overall: There were approximately 62% males and roughly 38% females among treated patients, whose mean age was roughly 40 years. Those enrolled had earlier been treated with radiotherapy, temozolomide, or both, mostly both.

The time point: baseline, week 1 (first vaccination visit). The treatment is: pre-vaccination baseline after standard-of-care therapy. This CDR3 contains 17 residues. J gave up 0 bases and V 0 bases, and 5 bases lay outside the gene matches. CDR1 and CDR2 from the germline V gene are SGHAT and FQDESV (reference sequence). Using immunoSEQ multiplex PCR, the repertoire was profiled, and TCRdb retains in-frame clones only, with some absent. The sample lists 85,000 to 100,000 clones; about 90% were seen once. The rearrangement joins TRBV11-1 to TRBJ2-4; 7 bases align to TRBD2. The origin of this receptor is a woman between 50 and 59 years old with glioma. The sequencing here drew on PBMCs, taken from a glioma patient treated with radiotherapy, temozolomide or both. The chain's CDR3 is CASSLAGGSLAKNIQYF. The CDR3, as DNA: TGTGCCAGCAGCTTAGCGGGAGGGTCCCTAGCCAAAAACATTCAGTACTTC.